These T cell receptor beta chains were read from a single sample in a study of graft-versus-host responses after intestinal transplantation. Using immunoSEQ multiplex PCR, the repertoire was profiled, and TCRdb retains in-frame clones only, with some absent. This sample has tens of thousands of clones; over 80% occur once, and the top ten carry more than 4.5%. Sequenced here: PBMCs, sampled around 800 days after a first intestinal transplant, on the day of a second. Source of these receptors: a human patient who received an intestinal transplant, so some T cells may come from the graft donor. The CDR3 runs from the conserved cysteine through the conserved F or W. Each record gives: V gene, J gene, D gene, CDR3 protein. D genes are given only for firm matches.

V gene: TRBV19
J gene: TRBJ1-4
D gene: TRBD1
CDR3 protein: CASSISGTGSRANEKLFF

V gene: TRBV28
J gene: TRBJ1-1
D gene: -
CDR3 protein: CAGRGFGTEAFF

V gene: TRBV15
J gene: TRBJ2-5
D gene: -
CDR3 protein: CATSRERGLGETQYF

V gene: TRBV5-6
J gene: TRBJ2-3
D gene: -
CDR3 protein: CASSLAVGVTDTQYF

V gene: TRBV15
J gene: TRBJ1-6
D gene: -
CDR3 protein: CATSRGENSPLHF

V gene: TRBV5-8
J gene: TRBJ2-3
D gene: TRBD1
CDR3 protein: CASSQAMGQGTDTQYF

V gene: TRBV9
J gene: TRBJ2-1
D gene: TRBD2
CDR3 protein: CASKRGTSGSYEQFF

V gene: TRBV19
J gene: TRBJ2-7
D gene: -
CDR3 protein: CASSIRSDEQYF

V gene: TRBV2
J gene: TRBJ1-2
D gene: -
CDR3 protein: CASSGDGGGYTF

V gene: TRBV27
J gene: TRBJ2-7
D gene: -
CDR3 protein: CASSLGGASSYEQYF

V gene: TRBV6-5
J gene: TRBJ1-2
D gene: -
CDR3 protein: CASSYSDNYGYTF

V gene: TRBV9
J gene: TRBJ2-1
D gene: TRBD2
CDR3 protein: CASSVGAGVGNEQFF

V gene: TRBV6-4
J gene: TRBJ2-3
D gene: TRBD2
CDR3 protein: CASSDSTSGPQYF

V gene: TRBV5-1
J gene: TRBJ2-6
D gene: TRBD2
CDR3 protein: CASTDRATSGRAWSGANVLTF

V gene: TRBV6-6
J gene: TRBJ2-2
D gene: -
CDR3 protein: CASNANTGELFF

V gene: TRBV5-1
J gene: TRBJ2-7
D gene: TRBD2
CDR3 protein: CASSSPAGGSYEQYF

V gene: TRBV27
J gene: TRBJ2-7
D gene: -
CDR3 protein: CASSLSISYEQYF

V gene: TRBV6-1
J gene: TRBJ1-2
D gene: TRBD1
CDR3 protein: CASSEALMRQGYGYTF

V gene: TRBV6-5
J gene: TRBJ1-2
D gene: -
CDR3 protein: CASRHGGEGYTF

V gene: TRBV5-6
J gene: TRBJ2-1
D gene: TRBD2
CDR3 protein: CASSWATSGSIVAQFF

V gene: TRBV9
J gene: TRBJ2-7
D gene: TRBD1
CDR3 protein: CASSVSQGLAYEQYF

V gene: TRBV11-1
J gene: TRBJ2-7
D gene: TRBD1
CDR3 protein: CASSLTGTGASYEQYF

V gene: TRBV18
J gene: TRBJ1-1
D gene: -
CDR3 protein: CASRGSDGQAFF

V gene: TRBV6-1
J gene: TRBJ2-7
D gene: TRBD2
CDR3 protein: CASTQRDRGYEQYF

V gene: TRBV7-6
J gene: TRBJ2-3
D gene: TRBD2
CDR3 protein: CASSTAGGATDTQYF

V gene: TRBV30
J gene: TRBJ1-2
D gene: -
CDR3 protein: CAWSVPARVGYTF

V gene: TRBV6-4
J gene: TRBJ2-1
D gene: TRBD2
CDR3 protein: CASSDGTSDHNEQFF

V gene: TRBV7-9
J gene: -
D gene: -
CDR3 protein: CASSLATYEQYF

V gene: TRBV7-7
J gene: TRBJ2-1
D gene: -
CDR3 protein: CASSLGASTYNEQFF

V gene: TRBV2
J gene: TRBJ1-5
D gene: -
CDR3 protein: CASSGGWDQPQHF

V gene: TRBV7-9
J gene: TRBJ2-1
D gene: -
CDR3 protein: CASRQKLGRGPYNEQFF

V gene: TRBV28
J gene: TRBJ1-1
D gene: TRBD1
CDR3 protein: CASSQGGFTEAFF

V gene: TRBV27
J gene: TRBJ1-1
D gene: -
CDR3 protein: CASSLSFVTEAFF

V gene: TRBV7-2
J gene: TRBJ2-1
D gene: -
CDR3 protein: CASSFDREYYEQFF

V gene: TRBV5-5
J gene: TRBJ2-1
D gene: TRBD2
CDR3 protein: CASSFASGDNEQFF

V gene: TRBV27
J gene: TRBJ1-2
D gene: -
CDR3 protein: CASSLKGDYGYTF

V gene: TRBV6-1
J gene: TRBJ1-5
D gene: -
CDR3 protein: CASSGQIDWPQHF

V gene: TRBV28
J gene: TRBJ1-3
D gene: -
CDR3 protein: CASSLPAAGNTIYF

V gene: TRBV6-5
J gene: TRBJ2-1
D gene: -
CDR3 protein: CASSLYNEQFF

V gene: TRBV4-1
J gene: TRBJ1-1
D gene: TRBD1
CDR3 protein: CASSQESTGLDTEAFF

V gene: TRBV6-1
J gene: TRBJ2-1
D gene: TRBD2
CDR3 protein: CASRERAGDTYNEQFF

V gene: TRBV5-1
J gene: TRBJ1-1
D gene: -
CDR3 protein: CASSPTGLKNTEAFF

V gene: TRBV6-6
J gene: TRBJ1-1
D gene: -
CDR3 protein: CASSYGGGTEAFF

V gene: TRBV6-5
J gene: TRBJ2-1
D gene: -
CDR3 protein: CASSYDALENEQFF

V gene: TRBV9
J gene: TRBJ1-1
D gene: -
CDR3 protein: CASSQGNTEAFF

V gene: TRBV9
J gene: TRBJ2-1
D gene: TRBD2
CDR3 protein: CASSVTSDSYNEQFF

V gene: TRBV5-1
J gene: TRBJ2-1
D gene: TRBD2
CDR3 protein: CASSSSSGRGGYNEQFF

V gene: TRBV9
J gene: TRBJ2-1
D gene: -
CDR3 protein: CASSVEGMERNEQFF

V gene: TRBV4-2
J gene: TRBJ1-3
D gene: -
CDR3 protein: CASSQAGTPEGNTIYF

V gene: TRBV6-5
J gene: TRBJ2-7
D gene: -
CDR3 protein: CASSSAYEQYF

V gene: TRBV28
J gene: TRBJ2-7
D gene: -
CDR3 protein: CASSFPRDSYGRPPYEQYF

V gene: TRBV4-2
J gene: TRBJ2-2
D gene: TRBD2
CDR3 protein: CASSQDRAGGMTGELFF

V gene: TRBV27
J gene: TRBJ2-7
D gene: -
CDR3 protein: CASTPIGGSQAVYEQYF

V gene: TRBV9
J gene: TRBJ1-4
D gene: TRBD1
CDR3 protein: CASSVGTGGEKLFF

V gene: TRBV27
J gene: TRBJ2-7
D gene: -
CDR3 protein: CASSRRPLYEQYF

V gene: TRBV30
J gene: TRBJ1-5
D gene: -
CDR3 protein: CAWSASWNQPQHF

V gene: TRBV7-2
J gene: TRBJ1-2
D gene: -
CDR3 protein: CASSLGGGLGYTF